Only a few counts were recorded for the clone carrying this T cell receptor (beta chain). Its antigen is undetermined. Researchers ran the PCR with 60 Vbeta and 13 Jbeta primers. Sequencing was performed with immunoSEQ multiplex PCR; in TCRdb, only in-frame clones are kept and a portion is missing. This table has under 200,000 clones, roughly 80% appearing once. From germline, CDR1 is SGDLS and CDR2 YYNGEE. The CDR3 contains 18 residues. V lost 4 bases and J lost 7, with 26 bases in between. The sample comes from a study of cytomegalovirus exposure and HLA in healthy donors. Findings and limits, study-wide: Because they were indistinguishable, some V segments, including TRBV6-2 and TRBV6-3, were excluded.

The sequencing sample was made of PBMCs. The sequence was collected from a middle-aged man in good health and CMV-seropositive. The V call is TRBV9, the J call TRBJ2-2; tentatively, D is TRBD1 (7 bases). CDR3 DNA sequence: TGTGCCAGCAGCCAAGACAGGGCTCCGCGAGTGGGGGGCGGGGAGCTGTTTTTT. Protein product: CASSQDRAPRVGGGELFF.